This TCR beta chain came from a study of OX40 agonist ivuxolimab in advanced cancers. Overall study: Patients were given ivuxolimab, an antibody that agonizes OX40 (CD134).

TCRdb keeps only in-frame clones here, not all; method: immunoSEQ multiplex PCR. The profile covers around 80,000 clones, with 87% appearing a single time and around 0.54% taken by the ten largest. Germline V gives CDR1 SGHNT, CDR2 YYREEE (reference sequence). This CDR3 spans 14 amino acids. V was pared by 3 bases and J by 10 bases, with 9 bases of the junction left unmatched. The chain uses TRBV5-4 and TRBJ1-1; 10 nucleotides match TRBD1. The sequencing used CD4+ or CD8+ T cells sorted from blood, collected in a trial of the OX40 agonist ivuxolimab. This sequence originates from an adult with an advanced solid tumor such as melanoma, head and neck, liver or kidney cancer. The DNA of the CDR3 is TGTGCCAGCAGCTATATTGGACAGGGGGTGACAGCTTTCTTT. Translation gives CASSYIGQGVTAFF.